This TCR beta chain is from a study of identical twins' blood T cells. This clonotype was detected only a few times. Each TCR cDNA library carried sample-specific barcodes on both ends. TCRdb re-analysed the 5' RACE reads in MiXCR, keeping a single row per CDR3 protein. Found here are hundreds of thousands of distinct CDR3 sequences, over 25% of them singletons; the top ten hold about 6%. Looked up from germline, CDR1 is DFQATT and CDR2 is SNEGSKA (reference sequence). The length of the CDR3 is 11 residues. With 3 bases removed from V and 8 bases from J, the gap between germline ends came to 10 bases.

The gene calls are TRBV20-1 and TRBJ1-2; perhaps TRBD1 as D (6 bases). Sequenced material: PBMCs. The clonotype originates from a woman aged 18 to 55 in good health. The CDR3 bases are TGCAGTGCTAGGGCAGGGGCAGGCTACACCTTC. Translated: CSARAGAGYTF.